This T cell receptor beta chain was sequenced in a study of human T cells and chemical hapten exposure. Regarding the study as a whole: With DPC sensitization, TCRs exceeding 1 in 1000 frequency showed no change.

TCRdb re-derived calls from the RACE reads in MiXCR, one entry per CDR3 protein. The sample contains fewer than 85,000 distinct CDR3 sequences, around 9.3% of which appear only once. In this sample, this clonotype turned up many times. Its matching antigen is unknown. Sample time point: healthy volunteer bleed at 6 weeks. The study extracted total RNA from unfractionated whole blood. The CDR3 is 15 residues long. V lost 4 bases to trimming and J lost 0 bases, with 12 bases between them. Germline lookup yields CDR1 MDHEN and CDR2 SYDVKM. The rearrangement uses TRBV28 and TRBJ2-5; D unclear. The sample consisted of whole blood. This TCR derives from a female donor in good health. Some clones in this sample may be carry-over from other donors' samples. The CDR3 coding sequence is TGTGCCAGCAGTTCCCCCCGGATGTACCAAGAGACCCAGTACTTC. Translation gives CASSSPRMYQETQYF.